Detailed here is one TCR beta chain. Its binding antigen is unknown. Nothing much larger sits one base from this clone, and base qualities are not available. The sample originates from a study of untreated major depressive disorder (dated by TCRdb to 2016 to 2019). Background for the entire study: A cross-sectional case-control design was used to compare T cell phenotype and TCR repertoire between antidepressant-free major depressive disorder patients and individually matched non-depressed controls. The sequencing was a follow-up to the differences in Vbeta 5.1, Vbeta 11 and Vbeta 22 usage that flow cytometry had picked up across the whole cohort.

CDR1 and CDR2 (SNHLY, FYNNEI) derive from the germline V gene. The CDR3 runs 15 residues from the cysteine to the phenylalanine. Just the 45-base CDR3 DNA is kept, in frame starting at base 1. V is pared back by 0 bases and J by 10 bases, with 15 bases lying between the germline termini. The Qiagen DNeasy Blood and Tissue Kit was used to extract total genomic DNA from purified CD4+ T cells. The TCRbeta CDR3 region, defined according to IMGT, was amplified and sequenced using immunoSEQ immunosequencing protocols. Per the original workflow: Preprocessing of raw sequence data for PCR and sequencing error correction was performed by the immunoSEQ service. The sequence data were imported into the immunoSEQ Analyzer and were further analyzed using VDJtools v1.0.7. Patient-control differences were tested with the paired Wilcoxon signed-rank test. Here the immuneACCESS table is served through TCRdb, limited to in-frame sequences with V and J called. Missing clones are a known gap in these copies; in checked studies unresolved V genes cover under half, and the rest lacks a known reason. V, J and clone size reflect that table, while D and trimming were determined from the DNA. The sample data list about 18,000 clones, and over 75% of these were observed just once. The biggest ten clones account for 0.65% to 1% of the sample.

Paper-wide results and their limitations: The top five TRBV05-01 clones in every sequenced subject were all private clones. For the sequencing comparisons, one-tailed planned tests were applied to only three preselected Vbeta families. Because of the strict matching and exclusion criteria, the study sample was comparatively small, which limits how generalizable the findings are. In CD4+ T cells, sequencing confirmed that depressed patients used TRBV05-01 (Vbeta 5.1) more than controls did, with a one-tailed test giving p = 0.040. In the sequencing data, TRBV25-01 and TRBV02-01 usage matched the flow-cytometry pattern without reaching statistical significance.

Every depressed patient was matched in pairs with a non-depressed control on sex, age, current smoking status and body mass index. Every participant was of European descent. Controls scored 5 or less on the Quick Inventory of Depressive Symptoms-Self Report and had no mood disorder, either currently or at any point in their lifetime. All participants were excluded for major medical conditions, Axis I/II comorbidities, regular medication or illicit drug use, or drinking over 100 g alcohol weekly. From each participant, about 33 ml of peripheral blood was collected into EDTA tubes. Magnetic negative selection with the BD IMag Human CD4 T Lymphocyte Enrichment Set was used to purify CD4+ T cells from thawed PBMCs. A purity of 90% to 95% was typically achieved with the CD4+ enrichment method, as confirmed by flow cytometry. A subgroup of about 5 case-control pairs, selected blind to chemokine receptor expression and flow-cytometric repertoire skewing results, was subjected to TCRbeta sequencing. All blood samples were drawn in the morning at 8:00 a.m., and PBMCs were separated by Ficoll-Hypaque gradient centrifugation. PBMCs were cryopreserved by gradual cooling to -80°C and stored in liquid nitrogen until assayed.

The sequence was obtained from a woman younger than 45 in good health. The rearrangement combines TRBV2 with TRBJ1-4, with TRBD1 perhaps the D gene, on 5 matching bases. Source material: CD4+ T cells from PBMCs. CDR3 region: CASSEAPGGIGKLFF. The nucleotide sequence reads TGTGCCAGCAGTGAAGCGCCTGGGGGGATCGGAAAACTGTTTTTT.